These 30 T cell receptor beta chains came from one sample sequenced in a study of cytomegalovirus exposure and HLA in healthy donors. Vbeta (60) and Jbeta (13) primers were used in the PCR. Here immunoSEQ multiplex PCR was the method, and the copy in TCRdb shows in-frame clones only, minus some. The sample consists of 130,000 to 150,000 clones, about four fifths of them appearing once. What was sequenced was PBMCs. Every receptor here comes from a male donor in good health and CMV-seropositive.

This chain joins TRBV5-1 and TRBJ2-7; 8 bases agree with TRBD1. The CDR3 loop spans 13 amino acids. J lost 6 bases, V lost 2 bases, and 4 bases had no gene match. The germline V gene has CDR1 SGHRS and CDR2 YFSETQ. The CDR3 region has the DNA TGCGCCAGCAGCTTCCAGGGGGCGCGCGAGCAGTACTTC. This gives the protein CASSFQGAREQYF.

The CDR3 nucleotides are TGTGCCAGCAGCCAAGGGATGGGGACTAGCGGATCCGAGCAGTACTTC. It specifies CASSQGMGTSGSEQYF. The chain has TRBV4-2 and TRBJ2-7; 11 nucleotides line up with TRBD2. V shed 1 base and J 6 bases; nucleotides not matched to a gene: 8. The CDR3 contains 16 residues. Germline-derived CDR1 and CDR2 are LGHNA and YNFKEQ.

This chain connects TRBV12-5 to TRBJ2-5; 8 nucleotides align to TRBD1. The CDR3 has 13 residues. Germline CDR1 reads LGHNT; CDR2 reads FRNRAP. The V and J ends lost 6 bases and 3 bases, in that order; junction bases with no gene match: 3. The CDR3 loop is CASGDRVEETQYF. DNA of the CDR3: TGTGCTAGTGGGGACAGGGTGGAAGAGACCCAGTACTTC.

V and J are TRBV4-2 and TRBJ1-5; D unresolved. Germline CDR1 reads LGHNA; CDR2 reads YNFKEQ. Deletions cut 5 bases from V and 7 bases from J, with 21 bases between. The CDR3 covers 16 residues. In nucleotides, the CDR3 is TGTGCCAGCAGCGACACGCTCGAGGGAGGGCGGCAGCCCCAGCATTTT. Its translation: CASSDTLEGGRQPQHF.

This chain joins TRBV10-3 and TRBJ2-7; the D is unclear. The germline CDR1 and CDR2 sequences are ENHRY and SYGVKD. V was pared by 3 bases and J by 2 bases, with 11 bases between. The CDR3 covers 14 residues. This chain's CDR3 is CAISDQAATYEQYF. CDR3 bases: TGTGCCATCAGTGATCAGGCCGCAACCTACGAGCAGTACTTC.

The rearrangement uses TRBV21-1 and TRBJ1-1; no check of the table's D call, TRBD1, against the DNA was made. TRBV21-1 is annotated as a pseudogene. This CDR3 region has 20 residues. The CDR3 DNA follows: TGTGCCAGCAGCAAAACGCTACACCCTCCGGGACACTCGCTGAGCACTGAAGCTTTCTTT. Translation gives CASSKTLHPPGHSLSTEAFF.

This clone was seen more than once but under ten times. The rearrangement joins TRBV6-5 to TRBJ2-7; D call uncertain. Between the trimmed V and J ends, which lost 0 bases and 6 bases, there was a span of 9 bases. CDR1 is MNHEY, CDR2 SVGAGI, per germline. The CDR3 spans 13 residues. The CDR3: CASSYSAGSEQYF. CDR3 sequence (DNA): TGTGCCAGCAGTTACTCTGCAGGCAGCGAGCAGTACTTC.

The V and J genes are TRBV5-4 and TRBJ1-2; maybe TRBD1 (5 bases). Trimming shortened V by 1 base and J by 8 bases, and 12 bases separated the two germline ends. CDR3 length: 13 amino acids. Germline CDR1 and CDR2: SGHNT and YYREEE (reference sequence). This CDR3 reads CASSLKGQYGYTF. CDR3 nucleotides: TGTGCCAGCAGCTTGAAGGGGCAGTACGGCTACACCTTC.

The chain links TRBV6-6 to TRBJ1-5; perhaps TRBD1 as D (5 bases). CDR1 MNHNY and CDR2 SVGAGI come from the germline V gene (reference sequence). Trimming pared 5 bases from V and 1 base from J, leaving 12 bases between. CDR3 length equals 15 residues. The DNA of the CDR3 is TGTGCCAGCAGTACCCTCCAGGGCAGCAATCAGCCCCAGCATTTT. Translation gives CASSTLQGSNQPQHF.

The chain carries TRBV7-3 and TRBJ2-5, with 15 bases aligning to TRBD2. The germline gives CDR1 SGHTA, CDR2 FQGTGA. The J segment lost 5 bases and the V segment lost 6 bases, leaving 4 bases of the junction unmatched. This CDR3 spans 15 amino acids. Written as DNA, the CDR3 is TGTGCCAGCAGTCGGACTAGCGGGGGGGCGGAGACCCAGTACTTC. Protein sequence: CASSRTSGGAETQYF.

The chain couples TRBV25-1 to TRBJ1-5, with a tentative D call TRBD1 (6 bases). V dropped 4 bases and J dropped 0 bases, with 10 bases sitting between them. The CDR3 consists of 15 residues. Germline lookup yields CDR1 MGHDK and CDR2 SYGVNS. CDR3 sequence: CASSATGTSNQPQHF. The CDR3 bases are TGTGCCAGCAGTGCAACAGGGACTAGCAATCAGCCCCAGCATTTT.

The chain has TRBV5-1 and TRBJ1-2; no reliable D call. V lost 1 base, J lost 7 bases, and 11 bases lay in between. CDR3 length equals 13 residues. From germline, CDR1 is SGHRS and CDR2 YFSETQ. The CDR3: CASSLNPQSGYTF. DNA of the CDR3: TGCGCCAGCAGCTTGAACCCCCAGTCTGGCTACACCTTC.

The chain has TRBV7-9 and TRBJ2-3; D ambiguous. The CDR3 has 14 residues. The V end was cut by 0 bases, the J end by 6 bases, with 10 bases between. The germline V gene has CDR1 SEHNR and CDR2 FQNEAQ (reference sequence). Here the CDR3 reads CASSLAQLVDTQYF. The DNA for the CDR3 is TGTGCCAGCAGCTTAGCCCAGTTGGTTGATACGCAGTATTTT.

V and J are TRBV7-3 and TRBJ2-2; 8 bases agree with TRBD1. Trimming at V came to 4 bases and at J to 0 bases, leaving 1 base not matched to a gene. Per germline, CDR1 SGHTA and CDR2 FQGTGA. There are 15 residues in the CDR3. CDR3 sequence: CASSSQGANTGELFF. In DNA form, the CDR3 reads TGTGCCAGCAGCTCACAGGGGGCGAACACCGGGGAGCTGTTTTTT.

V and J are TRBV10-3 and TRBJ1-1; the D gene is possibly TRBD1 (6 bases). V gave up 6 bases and J gave up 4 bases, with 18 bases separating them. The CDR3 covers 15 residues. Germline V gene data show CDR1 as ENHRY and CDR2 as SYGVKD. The CDR3 region has the DNA TGTGCCATCAGACCGGGACACCCACGCGGCACTGAAGCTTTCTTT. Residues: CAIRPGHPRGTEAFF.

The chain links TRBV9 to TRBJ2-5, with a possible D match to TRBD2 (5 bases). V was shortened by 0 bases and J by 6 bases, with 15 bases between the two germline ends. Germline V gives CDR1 SGDLS, CDR2 YYNGEE. This CDR3 has 15 residues. The CDR3 DNA reads TGTGCCAGCAGCGTAGAGGCTAGCTCGGGCCAGACCCAGTACTTC. Protein: CASSVEASSGQTQYF.

The rearrangement uses TRBV2 and TRBJ2-1; 9 nucleotides line up with TRBD2. Per germline, CDR1 SNHLY and CDR2 FYNNEI. The V segment lost 2 bases and the J segment 8 bases; nucleotides outside the gene matches: 7. This CDR3 comprises 15 residues. The CDR3 protein is CASSEMASGKDEQFF. Written as DNA, the CDR3 is TGTGCCAGCAGTGAAATGGCTAGCGGGAAGGATGAGCAGTTCTTC.

The rearrangement joins TRBV10-1 to TRBJ2-5, with 7 bases fitting TRBD1. Germline loops: CDR1 WNHNN, CDR2 SYGVQD (reference sequence). CDR3 size: 14 residues. V lost 0 bases and J lost 6; bases outside the gene matches: 4. The CDR3 sequence is CASSESTGKKTQYF. The CDR3 region has the DNA TGCGCCAGCAGTGAGTCGACAGGGAAAAAGACCCAGTACTTC.

The V call is TRBV6-1, the J call TRBJ2-5, with 7 nucleotides matching TRBD1. The germline CDR1 and CDR2 sequences are MNHNS and SASEGT. V gave up 1 base and J gave up 5 bases; unmatched junction bases: 13. The CDR3 consists of 17 residues. CDR3 in DNA: TGTGCCAGCAGTGAAGGCCGAACGAGGGGGCTTAGGGAGACCCAGTACTTC. Translating it yields CASSEGRTRGLRETQYF.

V and J are TRBV28 and TRBJ1-2, with 8 bases matching TRBD1. V was clipped by 7 bases and J by 7 bases; unmatched bases: 17. Per the germline V gene, CDR1 is MDHEN and CDR2 is SYDVKM. The CDR3 is made up of 16 amino acids. CDR3 coding DNA: TGTGCCAGCACCCGCCAAGGCCCCCAGGGGGCAGGTGGCTACACCTTC. Protein: CASTRQGPQGAGGYTF.

This rearrangement joins TRBV2 to TRBJ2-7; tentative D call: TRBD2 (5 bases). The germline V gene encodes CDR1 SNHLY and CDR2 FYNNEI. Trimming removed 6 bases from V and 2 bases from J, with 11 bases in between. The length of the CDR3 is 13 residues. The CDR3 region has the DNA TGTGCCAGCAGGGGAGCGGTCCCCTACGAGCAGTACTTC. Its protein is CASRGAVPYEQYF.

The J gene is TRBJ2-1, the V gene TRBV19; no definite D call. Trimming cost V 3 bases and J 1 base, with 7 bases left between them. CDR1 is LNHDA, CDR2 SQIVND, per germline (reference sequence). The length of the CDR3 is 14 residues. CDR3 sequence reads: CASSIPGSYNEQFF. CDR3 coding DNA: TGTGCCAGTAGTATCCCGGGTTCCTACAATGAGCAGTTCTTC.

This chain connects TRBV6-6 to TRBJ2-7; 12 bases line up with TRBD2. The CDR3 has 16 residues. The ends lost 2 bases at V and 3 bases at J; junction bases unmatched: 5. Germline CDR1 is MNHNY and CDR2 is SVGAGI (reference sequence). The CDR3 DNA sequence: TGTGCCAGCAGTTACGTAATGGGACTAGCGGGCTACGAGCAGTACTTC. Translating it yields CASSYVMGLAGYEQYF.

V gene TRBV19 combines with J gene TRBJ2-7; 8 bases fit TRBD1. The CDR3 is made up of 15 amino acids. V gave up 5 bases and J gave up 4 bases; unmatched junction bases: 10. Germline-derived CDR1 and CDR2 are LNHDA and SQIVND (reference sequence). The chain's CDR3 is CASSRSGQVGYEQYF. DNA of the CDR3: TGTGCCAGTAGTCGCTCGGGACAGGTAGGGTACGAGCAGTACTTC.

The chain has TRBV4-3 and TRBJ1-6, with 8 nucleotides matching TRBD1. This CDR3 is built from 15 residues. J lost 10 bases, V lost 1 base, and 6 bases had no gene match. CDR1 is LGHNA, CDR2 YSLEER, per germline. The CDR3 is CASSQVLGQGSPLHF. DNA for the CDR3: TGCGCCAGCAGCCAAGTACTAGGACAGGGATCACCCCTCCACTTT.

The chain uses TRBV6-4 and TRBJ2-1; D not resolved. V dropped 0 bases and J dropped 0 bases, with 9 bases sitting between them. This CDR3 is 16 amino acids long. Germline assignment: CDR1 MRHNA and CDR2 SNTAGT. The CDR3 sequence: CASSDSRRSSYNEQFF. The CDR3 DNA reads as TGTGCCAGCAGTGACTCCCGGCGGAGCTCCTACAATGAGCAGTTCTTC.

The chain couples TRBV7-9 to TRBJ2-1, with a possible D match to TRBD2 (7 bases). V lost 1 base and J lost 9, with 19 bases in between. CDR1 is SEHNR, CDR2 FQNEAQ, per germline (reference sequence). The CDR3 is 16 residues long. CDR3 amino acids: CASSLVRGQSVGEQFF. Written as DNA, the CDR3 is TGTGCCAGCAGCTTAGTGCGGGGGCAGTCGGTCGGTGAGCAGTTCTTC.

The chain joins TRBV30 to TRBJ2-5; the D gene is possibly TRBD2 (5 bases). V was clipped by 1 base and J by 0 bases, with 12 bases between them. Germline-derived CDR1 and CDR2 are GTSNPN and SVGIG (reference sequence). The CDR3 runs to 15 residues. The CDR3 protein is CAWSGGLLYQETQYF. DNA for the CDR3: TGTGCCTGGAGTGGAGGGCTATTGTACCAAGAGACCCAGTACTTC.

This chain links TRBV7-2 with TRBJ1-2; 7 bases align to TRBD1. V shed 4 bases and J 3 bases; nucleotides not matched to a gene: 20. The CDR3 loop spans 19 amino acids. CDR1 SGHTA and CDR2 FQGNSA come from the germline V gene. The CDR3 DNA sequence: TGTGCCAGCAGCTCCCAGGTTGGGAAACAGGGGCGGGCTTACTATGGCTACACCTTC. This codes for CASSSQVGKQGRAYYGYTF.

This clone was found once. The chain joins TRBV6-5 to TRBJ2-1; 10 bases are shared with TRBD2. The CDR3 is 15 amino acids. Looked up from germline, CDR1 is MNHEY and CDR2 is SVGAGI. Unmatched junction bases numbered 8, after V lost 6 bases and J lost 6 bases. The CDR3 nucleotides are TGTGCCAGCAGCCTAGGTAGCGGGAGGCGCAATGAGCAGTTCTTC. Translation: CASSLGSGRRNEQFF.